Below, 10 T cell receptor beta chains from the same sample are listed, as sequenced in a study of beta chain features in type 1 diabetes. Expressed TCRB transcripts were sequenced, since all the RNA that had been isolated was reverse transcribed. This table comes from immunoSEQ multiplex PCR, and its TCRdb copy is limited to in-frame clones, with some not included. The table records about 70,000 clones, roughly 49% of them present only once. The study's findings and limits: Researchers report that Type 1 diabetes patients had moderately but significantly shorter TCRB CDR3s across all four CD4+ subsets.

What these receptors recognize is not known. The sample comprised central memory CD4+ T cells from blood. The receptors come from a man aged 25 to 45 with type 1 diabetes.

The rearrangement links TRBV20-1 to TRBJ2-7, with a weak D call TRBD1 (6 bases). Germline V gives CDR1 DFQATT, CDR2 SNEGSKA (reference sequence). The CDR3 runs 11 residues. V was clipped by 6 bases and J by 6 bases, with 12 bases between them. CDR3 bases: TGCAGTGCAAAGAGGGGGTCCGAGCAGTACTTC. Protein product: CSAKRGSEQYF.

The rearrangement links TRBV9 to TRBJ2-1; 13 bases agree with TRBD2. This CDR3 has 15 residues. Per germline, CDR1 SGDLS and CDR2 YYNGEE. V lost 4 bases, J lost 7 bases, and 5 bases stayed unmatched. CDR3 amino acids: CASSSGTSGKNEQFF. CDR3 coding DNA: TGTGCCAGCAGCTCCGGGACTAGCGGGAAGAATGAGCAGTTCTTC.

V is TRBV7-2 and J is TRBJ2-3; no definite D call. The CDR3 spans 14 residues. The germline V gene encodes CDR1 SGHTA and CDR2 FQGNSA. The ends were cut back, 3 bases at V and 6 bases at J, with 13 bases in the middle. CDR3 sequence (DNA): TGTGCCAGCAGCTTTACTGTTACACAGGATACGCAGTATTTT. Its protein product is CASSFTVTQDTQYF.

The J gene is TRBJ2-2, the V gene TRBV14; 9 bases agree with TRBD1. CDR1 and CDR2 (germline): SGHDN, FVKESK. V gave up 5 bases and J gave up 6 bases; unmatched junction bases: 7. The CDR3 sequence is 15 residues long. CDR3 nucleotides: TGTGCCAGCAGCTCCATCGGGACAGGGTCCGGGGAGCTGTTTTTT. Residues: CASSSIGTGSGELFF.

The V gene is TRBV23-1, the J gene TRBJ2-5; TRBD1 aligns across 7 bases. TRBV23-1 belongs to the ORF category, with a function that is uncertain. V lost 7 bases and J lost 2; bases outside the gene matches: 13. The CDR3 covers 16 residues. CDR3 protein: CASNEDRTPGQETQYF. The CDR3 DNA is TGCGCCAGCAATGAGGACAGGACGCCAGGGCAAGAGACCCAGTACTTC.

The rearrangement uses TRBV28 and TRBJ1-2, with D possibly matching TRBD1 (5 bases). Germline V CDR1 and CDR2: MDHEN, SYDVKM. V lost 9 bases to trimming and J lost 0 bases, with 14 bases between them. The CDR3 is made up of 14 amino acids. CDR3 residues: CASLEQTANYGYTF. CDR3 coding DNA: TGTGCCAGTCTAGAGCAGACAGCTAACTATGGCTACACCTTC.

The J gene is TRBJ1-5, the V gene TRBV6-1; D may be TRBD1 (5 bases). The CDR3 consists of 14 residues. Trimming removed 7 bases at V and 6 bases at J, with 16 bases between. From germline, CDR1 is MNHNS and CDR2 SASEGT. The CDR3 DNA follows: TGTGCCAGCACGGGAGGGGATAAAGGTCAGCCCCAGCATTTT. It is translated as CASTGGDKGQPQHF.

The chain combines TRBV7-2 with TRBJ2-7; 9 bases align to TRBD2. The junction had 6 bases not matched to a gene; V was cut back by 6 bases and J by 6 bases. Germline CDR1 and CDR2: SGHTA and FQGNSA. This CDR3 comprises 13 residues. For the CDR3, the DNA is TGTGCCAGCAGTTCTAGGCGGGAGGGCGAGCAGTACTTC. As protein: CASSSRREGEQYF.

This clone occurred a few times. The V call is TRBV29-1, the J call TRBJ1-1; 7 nucleotides agree with TRBD1. With V trimmed by 6 bases and J by 4 bases, 14 bases remained unmatched. This CDR3 is 15 amino acids long. In germline, CDR1 is SQVTM, CDR2 ANQGSEA. DNA of the CDR3: TGCAGCGTCGTTACTTACAGGGGTAGGGGCACTGAAGCTTTCTTT. It yields the protein CSVVTYRGRGTEAFF. The full variable domain, its missing parts supplied by reference TRBV29-1 and TRBJ1-1, is SAVISQKPSRDICQRGTSLTIQCQVDSQVTMMFWYRQQPGQSLTLIATANQGSEATYESGFVIDKFPISRPNLTFSTLTVSNMSPEDSSIYLCSVVTYRGRGTEAFFGQGTRLTVV.

This clone was detected a few times. Other DNA sequences in the sample encode the same CDR3. The chain combines TRBV11-2 with TRBJ2-7; 7 positions agree with TRBD2. The V gene end was trimmed by 3 bases and the J gene end by 4 bases; junction bases not matched to a gene: 9. The CDR3 has 15 residues. CDR1 and CDR2 from the germline V gene are SGHAT and FQNNGV. CDR3 nucleotides: TGTGCCAGCAGCTTTCTTAGCGGGCAGCTTTACGAGCAGTACTTC. Its translation is CASSFLSGQLYEQYF.